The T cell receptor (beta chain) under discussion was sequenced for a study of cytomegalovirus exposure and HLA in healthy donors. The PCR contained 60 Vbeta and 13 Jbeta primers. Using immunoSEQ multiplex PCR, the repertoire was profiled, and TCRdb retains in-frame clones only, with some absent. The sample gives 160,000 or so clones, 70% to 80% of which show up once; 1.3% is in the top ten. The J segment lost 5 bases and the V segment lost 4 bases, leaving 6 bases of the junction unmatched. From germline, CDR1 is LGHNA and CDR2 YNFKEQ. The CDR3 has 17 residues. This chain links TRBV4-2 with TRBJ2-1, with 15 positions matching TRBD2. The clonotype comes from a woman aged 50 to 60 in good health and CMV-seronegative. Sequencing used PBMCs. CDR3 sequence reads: CASSPGLAGGPHNEQFF. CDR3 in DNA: TGTGCCAGCAGCCCAGGACTAGCGGGAGGGCCCCACAATGAGCAGTTCTTC.